The clone carrying this TCR beta chain was recorded once. The protocol was immunoSEQ multiplex PCR, while the TCRdb copy is restricted to in-frame clones and leaves out a portion. The data show approximately 190,000 clones, 87% seen once. The data stem from a study of T cell responses to AZD1222 COVID-19 vaccine. The CDR3 contains 15 residues. Germline-derived CDR1 and CDR2 are SGHNT and YYREEE (reference sequence). The germline V and J ends were trimmed by 4 bases and 1 base, with 14 bases remaining between them. The chain combines TRBV5-4 with TRBJ1-1; tentative D call: TRBD1 (5 bases). This TCR was recovered from an adult in good health. The sequencing here drew on peripheral blood, taken on day 0 of MenACWY control vaccination. As DNA, the CDR3 is TGTGCCAGCAGCGGGCCAAGGGGACGGAACACTGAAGCTTTCTTT. It specifies CASSGPRGRNTEAFF.